The next 4 T cell receptor beta chains were all read from a single sample in a study of T cell repertoires in cytomegalovirus infection. TCRdb ran MiXCR on the reads and lists one entry per CDR3 protein. This table holds some 180,000 distinct CDR3 sequences, 8.5% to 10% found once. Sequenced input: PBMCs. These receptors were taken from a human donor in good health (CMV status not recorded). Some clones in this sample may be carry-over from other donors' samples.

This clonotype was seen repeatedly, ten times or more. The V and J genes are TRBV28 and TRBJ1-1, with TRBD1 as a possible D gene (5 bases). Germline CDR1 MDHEN, CDR2 SYDVKM. The CDR3 contains 11 residues. Between the trimmed V and J ends, which lost 5 bases and 8 bases, there was a span of 9 bases. For the CDR3, the DNA is TGTGCCAGCAGTAATAACAGGGAAGCTTTCTTT. As protein: CASSNNREAFF.

The V and J genes are TRBV28 and TRBJ1-1; no clear D gene. Germline CDR1 reads MDHEN; CDR2 reads SYDVKM. Trimming took 2 bases from V and 0 from J, leaving 10 bases between them. The CDR3 extends over 15 amino acids. The CDR3 DNA follows: TGTGCCAGCAGTTTAGAGGGAGCCATGAACACTGAAGCTTTCTTT. Translated: CASSLEGAMNTEAFF.

Only a few counts were recorded for this clonotype. The chain joins TRBV24-1 to TRBJ2-1; the match to TRBD2 covers 9 bases. Trimming at V came to 6 bases and at J to 10 bases, leaving 9 bases not matched to a gene. The CDR3 has 14 amino acids. Germline CDR1 reads KGHDR; CDR2 reads SFDVKD. CDR3 in amino acids: CATSKGSGGREQFF. CDR3 coding DNA: TGTGCCACCAGTAAGGGGAGCGGGGGGAGGGAGCAGTTCTTC.

In this sample, this clonotype turned up many times. The rearrangement uses TRBV7-8 and TRBJ2-1; 9 nucleotides agree with TRBD1. The J segment lost 8 bases and the V segment lost 5 bases, leaving 4 bases of the junction unmatched. The CDR3 spans 13 residues. From germline, CDR1 is SGHVS and CDR2 FQNEAQ. This CDR3 is CASSTDRGDEQFF. The CDR3 nucleotides read TGTGCCAGCAGCACGGACAGGGGCGATGAGCAGTTCTTC.